These 26 T cell receptor beta chains were sequenced from one sample in a study of T cell changes during pregnancy in multiple sclerosis. Method: immunoSEQ multiplex PCR; TCRdb's copy keeps in-frame clones and lacks some. The sample contains tens of thousands of clones, around 90% of which appear only once. Sequencing was performed on CD4+ T cells from peripheral blood mononuclear cells, taken in the third trimester of pregnancy. The receptors were gathered from a female donor in good health, enrolled as a control in a pregnancy study.

The chain employs TRBV19 and TRBJ2-1; a weak D match, TRBD2 (7 bases). CDR3 size: 16 residues. Trimming pared 0 bases from V and 1 base from J, leaving 10 bases between. Germline lookup yields CDR1 LNHDA and CDR2 SQIVND (reference sequence). The chain's CDR3 is CASSIEGGASYNEQFF. The CDR3 DNA is TGTGCCAGTAGTATAGAAGGGGGGGCGTCCTACAATGAGCAGTTCTTC.

The chain recombines TRBV30 with TRBJ1-3, with D tentatively TRBD1 (6 bases). V was shortened by 3 bases and J by 1 base, with 16 bases between the two germline ends. Looked up from germline, CDR1 is GTSNPN and CDR2 is SVGIG (reference sequence). The CDR3 has 16 amino acids. CDR3 sequence reads: CAWSPYGTSSGNTIYF. DNA of the CDR3: TGTGCCTGGAGCCCCTACGGGACATCTTCTGGAAACACCATATATTTT. The entire variable domain, with the rest obtained from reference TRBV30 and TRBJ1-3, is as follows: SQTIHQWPATLVQPVGSPLSLECTVEGTSNPNLYWYRQAAGRGLQLLFYSVGIGQISSEVPQNLSASRPQDRQFILSSKKLLLSDSGFYLCAWSPYGTSSGNTIYFGEGSWLTVV.

The V and J genes are TRBV18 and TRBJ1-2; D may be TRBD1 (6 bases). CDR1 and CDR2 (germline): KGHSH, LQKENI. Trimming removed 3 bases from V and 7 bases from J, with 9 bases in between. This CDR3 comprises 12 residues. CDR3 loop: CASSPRGGGYTF. The CDR3 coding sequence is TGTGCCAGCTCACCCAGGGGTGGTGGCTACACCTTC.

The gene calls are TRBV30 and TRBJ1-5, with 7 bases fitting TRBD1. The CDR3 extends over 14 amino acids. J gave up 4 bases and V 5 bases, and 8 bases lay outside the gene matches. The germline V gene encodes CDR1 GTSNPN and CDR2 SVGIG (reference sequence). This chain's CDR3 is CAWSPWDRNQPQHF. Written as DNA, the CDR3 is TGTGCCTGGTCCCCCTGGGACAGAAATCAGCCCCAGCATTTT.

The CDR3, as DNA: TGCGCCAGCAGCTTGGGACAGGCGTCAGATACGCAGTATTTT. Its protein product is CASSLGQASDTQYF. This rearrangement joins TRBV5-1 to TRBJ2-3; D might be TRBD1 (6 bases). Per the germline V gene, CDR1 is SGHRS and CDR2 is YFSETQ. The CDR3 extends over 14 amino acids. Trimming left V 0 bases short and J 4 bases short, with 9 bases between.

The rearrangement links TRBV4-2 to TRBJ2-3, with TRBD2 matching over 16 bases. The germline V gene has CDR1 LGHNA and CDR2 YNFKEQ. Germline trimming cut 4 bases from V and 1 base from J; bases unmatched to any gene: 2. The CDR3 totals 17 residues. The CDR3 nucleotides are TGTGCCAGCAGCCTGGGGACTAGCGGGAGGGGCACAGATACGCAGTATTTT. This encodes CASSLGTSGRGTDTQYF.

This clone was observed a single time. The chain carries TRBV6-5 and TRBJ2-2; D possibly corresponds to TRBD1 (5 bases). The CDR3 loop spans 14 amino acids. The germline CDR1 and CDR2 sequences are MNHEY and SVGAGI. The V and J ends lost 7 bases and 0 bases respectively, with 9 bases between them. The CDR3 is CASTQGPNTGELFF. CDR3 DNA: TGTGCCAGCACCCAGGGCCCGAACACCGGGGAGCTGTTTTTT.

The chain employs TRBV5-1 and TRBJ2-3; 8 bases fit TRBD2. The V segment lost 4 bases and the J segment 5 bases; nucleotides outside the gene matches: 6. The CDR3 has 14 amino acids. The germline CDR1 and CDR2 sequences are SGHRS and YFSETQ. DNA for the CDR3: TGCGCCAGCAGCGGGATGGCGGGAGGAGATACGCAGTATTTT. The encoded protein is CASSGMAGGDTQYF.

The chain carries TRBV9 and TRBJ2-1, with 7 bases fitting TRBD2. In germline, CDR1 is SGDLS, CDR2 YYNGEE. J gave up 3 bases and V 3 bases, and 3 bases lay outside the gene matches. The CDR3 has 14 residues. CDR3 DNA: TGTGCCAGCAGCGGGGGGAGGGACTACAATGAGCAGTTCTTC. It specifies CASSGGRDYNEQFF.

The rearrangement uses TRBV27 and TRBJ1-2; TRBD1 matches at 9 bases. The CDR3 runs to 15 residues. The germline CDR1 and CDR2 sequences are MNHEY and SMNVEV (reference sequence). The junction had 9 bases not matched to a gene; V was cut back by 6 bases and J by 4 bases. CDR3 residues: CASSISGQGGYGYTF. The CDR3, as DNA: TGTGCCAGCAGCATATCGGGACAGGGCGGCTATGGCTACACCTTC.

This clone was picked up one time. This chain links TRBV30 with TRBJ2-7, with D perhaps TRBD1 (6 bases). The CDR3 length is 13 residues. Germline CDR1 and CDR2: GTSNPN and SVGIG (reference sequence). Deletions cut 1 base from V and 5 bases from J, with 12 bases between. CDR3 residues: CAWSAKGVHEQYF. The CDR3 DNA sequence: TGTGCCTGGAGTGCCAAGGGGGTCCACGAGCAGTACTTC.

The chain has TRBV29-1 and TRBJ2-7; 7 nucleotides match TRBD1. Trimming took 6 bases from V and 2 from J; bases not matched to a gene: 10. CDR3 size: 14 residues. Germline CDR1 and CDR2: SQVTM and ANQGSEA. CDR3 amino acids: CSVNRDSMTYEQYF. Here the CDR3 DNA reads TGCAGCGTCAACCGGGACAGTATGACCTACGAGCAGTACTTC.

In this sample, this clone turned up a few times. The chain employs TRBV11-2 and TRBJ2-7, with a weak D call TRBD2 (5 bases). The V end was cut by 6 bases, the J end by 6 bases, with 18 bases between. The CDR3 is 14 residues long. Germline V gene sequence: CDR1 SGHAT, CDR2 FQNNGV. CDR3 in amino acids: CASRQVGSGVEQYF. CDR3 nucleotides: TGTGCCAGCAGGCAGGTGGGGTCCGGGGTCGAGCAGTACTTC. Complete variable domain (other parts from reference TRBV11-2 and TRBJ2-7): EAGVAQSPRYKIIEKRQSVAFWCNPISGHATLYWYQQILGQGPKLLIQFQNNGVVDDSQLPKDRFSAERLKGVDSTLKIQPAKLEDSAVYLCASRQVGSGVEQYFGPGTRLTVT.

By proportion, this clone is medium-sized. This rearrangement joins TRBV9 to TRBJ2-5, with 7 bases fitting TRBD2. This CDR3 is built from 15 residues. In germline, CDR1 is SGDLS, CDR2 YYNGEE. V lost 0 bases and J lost 1; bases outside the gene matches: 3. The CDR3 DNA reads TGTGCCAGCAGCGTAGCGGGGGGTTTCCAAGAGACCCAGTACTTC. Translation gives CASSVAGGFQETQYF.

The CDR3 loop is CASSTQGISNQPQHF. The CDR3 DNA sequence: TGTGCCAGCAGCACACAGGGGATAAGCAATCAGCCCCAGCATTTT. V is TRBV5-6 and J is TRBJ1-5, with 7 bases matching TRBD1. This CDR3 has 15 residues. The V gene end was trimmed by 4 bases and the J gene end by 1 base; junction bases not matched to a gene: 5. Germline CDR1 and CDR2: SGHDT and YYEEEE.

The V and J genes are TRBV4-3 and TRBJ2-5; the match to TRBD2 covers 8 bases. V shed 0 bases and J 2 bases; nucleotides not matched to a gene: 5. Germline loops: CDR1 LGHNA, CDR2 YSLEER. CDR3 length equals 16 residues. The CDR3 coding sequence is TGCGCCAGCAGCCAAGAGGTAGCGGGGCTTCAAGAGACCCAGTACTTC. Translation gives CASSQEVAGLQETQYF.

The chain has TRBV7-2 and TRBJ1-2, with 10 bases aligning to TRBD1. V was pared by 5 bases and J by 5 bases, with 5 bases of the junction left unmatched. There are 14 residues in the CDR3. Germline V lookup: CDR1 SGHTA, CDR2 FQGNSA. The CDR3 nucleotides read TGTGCCAGCAGCCTCCAGGGACAGGGGTATGGCTACACCTTC. Encoded protein: CASSLQGQGYGYTF.

The chain employs TRBV5-5 and TRBJ1-2; 7 nucleotides agree with TRBD1. The V gene's germline CDR1 is SGHKS and CDR2 YYEKEE (reference sequence). This CDR3 has 13 amino acids. V lost 4 bases and J lost 4; bases outside the gene matches: 4. This chain's CDR3 is CASSHRGTYGYTF. In DNA, the CDR3 is TGTGCCAGCAGCCACAGGGGAACCTATGGCTACACCTTC.

The chain employs TRBV14 and TRBJ1-1; no clear D. Germline CDR1 and CDR2: SGHDN and FVKESK. V dropped 0 bases and J dropped 3 bases, with 20 bases sitting between them. The CDR3 has 18 residues. The CDR3 protein is CASSQDWAGMRRHTEAFF. The CDR3 DNA is TGTGCCAGCAGCCAAGATTGGGCAGGTATGCGCCGTCACACTGAAGCTTTCTTT. The full variable domain, rest sourced from reference TRBV14 and TRBJ1-1, is EAGVTQFPSHSVIEKGQTVTLRCDPISGHDNLYWYRRVMGKEIKFLLHFVKESKQDESGMPNNRFLAERTGGTYSTLKVQPAELEDSGVYFCASSQDWAGMRRHTEAFFGQGTRLTVV.

The CDR3, as DNA: TGTGCCAGCAGCTTAATCGGGACAGGGCAGACAGATACGCAGTATTTT. Protein product: CASSLIGTGQTDTQYF. The chain has TRBV7-2 and TRBJ2-3, with 9 nucleotides matching TRBD1. Germline V gives CDR1 SGHTA, CDR2 FQGNSA. With V trimmed by 2 bases and J by 3 bases, 6 bases remained unmatched. This CDR3 has 16 residues.

The chain links TRBV18 to TRBJ1-1, with D tentatively TRBD1 (6 bases). Trimming shortened V by 1 base and J by 5 bases, and 14 bases separated the two germline ends. Germline CDR1 is KGHSH and CDR2 is LQKENI. This CDR3 has 15 residues. For the CDR3, the DNA is TGTGCCAGCTCACCACAACAGGGTGTGGGAACTGAAGCTTTCTTT. Translated: CASSPQQGVGTEAFF.

The gene calls are TRBV27 and TRBJ2-1; perhaps TRBD2 as D (5 bases). Germline-derived CDR1 and CDR2 are MNHEY and SMNVEV (reference sequence). The germline V and J ends were trimmed by 2 bases and 6 bases, with 14 bases remaining between them. The CDR3 is 15 residues long. The CDR3 loop is CASSLKAVIGNEQFF. CDR3 coding DNA: TGTGCCAGCAGTTTAAAAGCGGTTATCGGCAATGAGCAGTTCTTC.

The chain carries TRBV5-6 and TRBJ2-5; 7 nucleotides match TRBD2. CDR1 and CDR2 from the germline V gene are SGHDT and YYEEEE. CDR3 length: 13 amino acids. Unmatched junction bases numbered 3, after V lost 3 bases and J lost 4 bases. The CDR3 DNA is TGTGCCAGCAGCTCGGGGGGAGGAGAGACCCAGTACTTC. Encoded protein: CASSSGGGETQYF. The whole variable domain, filled in from reference TRBV5-6 and TRBJ2-5, reads DAGVTQSPTHLIKTRGQQVTLRCSPKSGHDTVSWYQQALGQGPQFIFQYYEEEERQRGNFPDRFSGHQFPNYSSELNVNALLLGDSALYLCASSSGGGETQYFGPGTRLLVL.

The J gene is TRBJ1-5, the V gene TRBV19, with TRBD1 matching over 11 bases. The CDR3 extends over 17 amino acids. The V and J ends lost 5 bases and 7 bases, in that order; junction bases with no gene match: 13. Germline V gives CDR1 LNHDA, CDR2 SQIVND (reference sequence). CDR3 nucleotides: TGTGCCAGTAGTTTCGGGACAGGGGGACCCTCAGCCCAGCCCCAGCATTTT. Amino acids: CASSFGTGGPSAQPQHF.

V and J are TRBV7-8 and TRBJ1-3, with 8 bases matching TRBD1. The CDR3 runs 16 residues. With 5 bases clipped from V and 4 bases from J, the junction kept 10 bases outside the gene matches. CDR1 is SGHVS and CDR2 is FQNEAQ in the germline V gene. The CDR3 loop reads CASSNQQGVTGNTIYF. In DNA form, the CDR3 reads TGTGCCAGCAGCAACCAACAGGGGGTGACAGGAAACACCATATATTTT.

V is TRBV19 and J is TRBJ2-7; a weak D match, TRBD2 (7 bases). Germline V gene lookup returns CDR1 LNHDA and CDR2 SQIVND (reference sequence). Between the trimmed V and J ends, which lost 1 base and 1 base, there was a span of 17 bases. There are 17 residues in the CDR3. The CDR3 region has the DNA TGTGCCAGTAGTATAGGTTCCGGGGGGCTCCGTTCCTACGAGCAGTACTTC. The encoded protein is CASSIGSGGLRSYEQYF.